The 28 T cell receptor beta chains below were found in one sample sequenced in a study of shared clonotypes between healthy human individuals. The table came from immunoSEQ multiplex PCR; TCRdb's copy has only in-frame clones and leaves some out. Among 2 million to 2.5 million clones listed, approximately 93% were seen once. Specimen: naive CD4+ T cells from PBMCs. As to subset: CD45RA+ positively selected. Receptor source: a man aged 18 to 30 in good health. Some clones in this sample may be carry-over from other donors' samples.

This chain links TRBV7-9 with TRBJ1-2, with 8 bases that match TRBD1. This CDR3 comprises 16 residues. Germline CDR1 is SEHNR and CDR2 is FQNEAQ (reference sequence). V shed 5 bases and J 4 bases; nucleotides not matched to a gene: 12. Here the CDR3 DNA reads TGTGCCAGCAGCCCAGGGGTTGACAGGGGCGGCTATGGCTACACCTTC. Protein product: CASSPGVDRGGYGYTF.

The CDR3, as DNA: TGTGCCAGCTGTCTTAAGGGTCGGCCGAGGACCTTCACGGGGTATAGCAATCAGCCCCAGCATTTT. The encoded protein is CASCLKGRPRTFTGYSNQPQHF. The chain is built from TRBV27 and TRBJ1-5; D unclear. The CDR3 length is 22 residues. The V end was cut by 8 bases, the J end by 0 bases, with 35 bases between. Germline CDR1 and CDR2: MNHEY and SMNVEV (reference sequence).

This clone was recorded only once. The chain recombines TRBV18 with TRBJ1-4; tentatively, D is TRBD1 (5 bases). Trimming removed 1 base at V and 8 bases at J, with 14 bases between. Germline assignment: CDR1 KGHSH and CDR2 LQKENI. CDR3 size: 15 residues. CDR3 region: CASSPLSGRGEKLFF. The CDR3 nucleotides read TGTGCCAGCTCACCACTGTCAGGGCGGGGAGAAAAACTGTTTTTT.

The chain couples TRBV19 to TRBJ2-7, with 7 bases that match TRBD2. The V gene's germline CDR1 is LNHDA and CDR2 SQIVND (reference sequence). The CDR3 is 14 amino acids. V shed 6 bases, J shed 5 bases, and the junction held 10 bases outside the gene matches. The CDR3 region has the DNA TGTGCCAGTAGCCCCCGGGGGGAGCCCCACGAGCAGTACTTC. Amino acids: CASSPRGEPHEQYF.

The CDR3 is CASRVPAVNEKLFF. The CDR3 region has the DNA TGTGCCAGCAGGGTCCCGGCCGTCAATGAAAAACTGTTTTTT. The chain carries TRBV28 and TRBJ1-4; D not certain. The CDR3 contains 14 residues. CDR1 is MDHEN, CDR2 SYDVKM, per germline. V lost 6 bases and J lost 5, with 13 bases in between. Full variable domain (rest looked up from reference TRBV28 and TRBJ1-4): DVKVTQSSRYLVKRTGEKVFLECVQDMDHENMFWYRQDPGLGLRLIYFSYDVKMKEKGDIPEGYSVSREKKERFSLILESASTNQTSMYLCASRVPAVNEKLFFGSGTQLSVL.

The chain employs TRBV2 and TRBJ2-1; D is unresolved. The CDR3 has 11 amino acids. CDR1 is SNHLY and CDR2 is FYNNEI in the germline V gene. The V end was cut by 4 bases, the J end by 10 bases, with 8 bases between. The CDR3 coding sequence is TGTGCCAGCAGTGGTGTAAGGGAGCAGTTCTTC. Translation gives CASSGVREQFF.

The chain uses TRBV30 and TRBJ2-3; 15 bases map to TRBD2. Germline CDR1 GTSNPN, CDR2 SVGIG (reference sequence). V was pared by 5 bases and J by 1 base, with 4 bases of the junction left unmatched. This CDR3 contains 16 residues. CDR3 protein: CAWGLAGGPGTDTQYF. In DNA form, the CDR3 reads TGTGCCTGGGGACTAGCGGGAGGGCCGGGCACAGATACGCAGTATTTT.

Regarding this clone: Other DNA sequences of this sample code for an identical CDR3. CDR3 sequence: CSGRDTNTGELFF. CDR3 nucleotides: TGCAGCGGGCGGGACACAAACACCGGGGAGCTGTTTTTT. This sequence joins TRBV29-1 and TRBJ2-2; D is perhaps TRBD1 or TRBD2 (6 bases each). V was pared by 7 bases and J by 2 bases, with 11 bases between. The CDR3 is made up of 13 amino acids. Per germline, CDR1 SQVTM and CDR2 ANQGSEA.

The chain joins TRBV23-1 to TRBJ2-2; no reliable D call. TRBV23-1 has ORF status, its function being uncertain. V was cut by 2 bases and J by 2 bases, with 12 bases left in between. The CDR3 contains 16 residues. The CDR3 DNA sequence: TGCGCCAGCAGTCAACGGAAGGCACAAAACACCGGGGAGCTGTTTTTT. Amino acids: CASSQRKAQNTGELFF.

The V and J genes are TRBV28 and TRBJ1-1; possibly TRBD1 for D (5 bases). The CDR3 contains 13 residues. CDR1 MDHEN and CDR2 SYDVKM come from the germline V gene. With 7 bases removed from V and 7 bases from J, the gap between germline ends came to 16 bases. CDR3 region: CASTTGTAGEAFF. The CDR3 DNA sequence: TGTGCCAGCACTACCGGGACGGCGGGTGAAGCTTTCTTT.

V usage is TRBV11-3 and J usage is TRBJ1-5; 11 positions agree with TRBD1. CDR3 length equals 16 residues. V gave up 5 bases and J gave up 3 bases; unmatched junction bases: 6. The germline V gene has CDR1 SGHNT and CDR2 YENEEA. CDR3 region: CASSPRDRGVNQPQHF. Written as DNA, the CDR3 is TGTGCCAGCAGCCCGCGGGACAGGGGGGTCAATCAGCCCCAGCATTTT.

This clone was observed a handful of times. Other DNA sequences within the sample encode an identical CDR3. The rearrangement uses TRBV5-1 and TRBJ1-5; D may be TRBD1 (5 bases). Trimming removed 3 bases at V and 4 bases at J, with 8 bases between. This CDR3 has 13 residues. Germline V gives CDR1 SGHRS, CDR2 YFSETQ. The CDR3 coding sequence is TGCGCCAGCAGCTCCGACAGTAATCAGCCCCAGCATTTT. This sequence encodes CASSSDSNQPQHF.

The chain recombines TRBV5-1 with TRBJ2-7; D possibly corresponds to TRBD1 (6 bases). The CDR3 runs to 17 residues. The germline gives CDR1 SGHRS, CDR2 YFSETQ. V gave up 2 bases and J gave up 3 bases, with 21 bases separating them. CDR3 sequence: CASSFIPVQGLGYEQYF. CDR3 DNA: TGCGCCAGCAGCTTTATTCCCGTGCAGGGGCTGGGCTACGAGCAGTACTTC.

V is TRBV7-8 and J is TRBJ2-1; TRBD2 matches 14 bases. This CDR3 region has 18 residues. Germline values: CDR1 SGHVS, CDR2 FQNEAQ. J gave up 8 bases and V 2 bases, and 11 bases lay outside the gene matches. DNA for the CDR3: TGTGCCAGCAGCTTATATGCCGGGACTAGCGGGGGTGGTTATGAGCAGTTCTTC. As protein: CASSLYAGTSGGGYEQFF.

This chain joins TRBV14 and TRBJ2-1, with 10 bases identical to TRBD2. The junction had 6 bases not matched to a gene; V was cut back by 2 bases and J by 14 bases. The germline gives CDR1 SGHDN, CDR2 FVKESK. There are 13 residues in the CDR3. CDR3 DNA sequence: TGTGCCAGCAGCCAAAGAAGAGGGACTAGCGAGTTCTTC. This codes for CASSQRRGTSEFF.

The chain carries TRBV6-6 and TRBJ2-1, with D maybe TRBD2 (7 bases). This CDR3 has 12 amino acids. Looked up from germline, CDR1 is MNHNY and CDR2 is SVGAGI (reference sequence). The V end was cut by 6 bases, the J end by 13 bases, with 16 bases between. CDR3 nucleotides: TGTGCCAGCAGACAGGGACCTAGCGGCCAGTTCTTC. Amino acids: CASRQGPSGQFF.

This chain uses TRBV5-1 with TRBJ2-7; TRBD1 matches at 9 bases. The J segment lost 3 bases and the V segment lost 0 bases, leaving 10 bases of the junction unmatched. The CDR3 runs to 17 residues. The germline V gene encodes CDR1 SGHRS and CDR2 YFSETQ. The CDR3 DNA sequence: TGCGCCAGCAGCTTGGGCCTTGGGACAGGGTCCGTCTACGAGCAGTACTTC. Translated, it gives CASSLGLGTGSVYEQYF. The entire variable domain, with the rest obtained from reference TRBV5-1 and TRBJ2-7, is as follows: KAGVTQTPRYLIKTRGQQVTLSCSPISGHRSVSWYQQTPGQGLQFLFEYFSETQRNKGNFPGRFSGRQFSNSRSEMNVSTLELGDSALYLCASSLGLGTGSVYEQYFGPGTRLTVT.

The rearrangement joins TRBV5-1 to TRBJ2-5, with 13 nucleotides matching TRBD2. Germline-derived CDR1 and CDR2 are SGHRS and YFSETQ. The J segment lost 1 base and the V segment lost 5 bases, leaving 8 bases of the junction unmatched. The CDR3 is made up of 17 amino acids. CDR3 sequence reads: CASSLPGLAGFQETQYF. CDR3 nucleotide sequence: TGCGCCAGCAGTTTACCGGGACTAGCGGGATTCCAAGAGACCCAGTACTTC.

Turning to this clone: Within the sample, other DNA sequences also encode this same CDR3. This rearrangement joins TRBV29-1 to TRBJ2-3; D gene ambiguous. The germline V and J ends were trimmed by 3 bases and 3 bases, with 7 bases remaining between them. The CDR3 spans 12 residues. Germline V CDR1 and CDR2: SQVTM, ANQGSEA. CDR3 residues: CSVDGGTDTQYF. For the CDR3, the DNA is TGCAGCGTTGACGGTGGGACAGATACGCAGTATTTT.

The chain couples TRBV6-1 to TRBJ2-2; a weak D match, TRBD1 (6 bases). The germline CDR1 and CDR2 sequences are MNHNS and SASEGT. V shed 3 bases and J shed 7 bases, with 15 bases lying between them. The CDR3 is 15 amino acids. CDR3 sequence reads: CASSEKQGSSGELFF. CDR3 bases: TGTGCCAGCAGTGAGAAACAGGGAAGTAGCGGGGAGCTGTTTTTT.

V and J are TRBV5-4 and TRBJ2-5; TRBD2 matches 7 bases. The CDR3 consists of 17 residues. Trimming took 0 bases from V and 1 from J; bases not matched to a gene: 9. The germline gives CDR1 SGHNT, CDR2 YYREEE (reference sequence). The chain's CDR3 is CASSLVPGLAAQETQYF. The DNA of the CDR3 is TGTGCCAGCAGCTTGGTTCCTGGTCTAGCGGCCCAAGAGACCCAGTACTTC.

This chain links TRBV4-1 with TRBJ2-7, with no clear D. Germline V lookup: CDR1 MGHRA, CDR2 YSYEKL. The CDR3 runs to 15 residues. The V and J ends lost 2 bases and 0 bases respectively, with 11 bases between them. CDR3: CASSQQMATSYEQYF. CDR3 DNA sequence: TGCGCCAGCAGCCAACAAATGGCTACCTCCTACGAGCAGTACTTC.

The chain joins TRBV7-2 to TRBJ2-6; the D is unclear. The germline V gene encodes CDR1 SGHTA and CDR2 FQGNSA. The CDR3 totals 15 residues. The ends were cut back, 2 bases at V and 0 bases at J, with 5 bases in the middle. Written as DNA, the CDR3 is TGTGCCAGCAGCTTAAGTGGCTCTGGGGCCAACGTCCTGACTTTC. Its protein product is CASSLSGSGANVLTF.

This sequence joins TRBV6-4 and TRBJ2-5, with a weak D call TRBD1 (6 bases). Germline loops: CDR1 MRHNA, CDR2 SNTAGT. V was pared by 3 bases and J by 7 bases, with 12 bases between. The CDR3 is made up of 13 amino acids. In DNA, the CDR3 is TGTGCCAGCAGTGAGGGGGCGGCCGGGACCCAGTACTTC. Protein sequence: CASSEGAAGTQYF.

This clone has a single count. This chain connects TRBV9 to TRBJ1-4, with TRBD1 matching over 7 bases. CDR3 length: 17 residues. The ends lost 0 bases at V and 3 bases at J; junction bases unmatched: 8. Germline V gives CDR1 SGDLS, CDR2 YYNGEE. The CDR3 DNA follows: TGTGCCAGCAGCGTAGGTCACAGGGGTCGGGCTAATGAAAAACTGTTTTTT. Residues: CASSVGHRGRANEKLFF.

The table lists this clone with a few counts. In DNA form, the CDR3 reads TGTGCCAGCAGCCGTACAACGATAGGGCCGGATGAAAAACTGTTTTTT. This codes for CASSRTTIGPDEKLFF. The chain combines TRBV11-2 with TRBJ1-4; D not certain. The germline V and J ends were trimmed by 5 bases and 6 bases, with 19 bases remaining between them. Looked up from germline, CDR1 is SGHAT and CDR2 is FQNNGV. The CDR3 runs to 16 residues. The complete variable domain, with remaining parts taken from reference TRBV11-2 and TRBJ1-4, reads EAGVAQSPRYKIIEKRQSVAFWCNPISGHATLYWYQQILGQGPKLLIQFQNNGVVDDSQLPKDRFSAERLKGVDSTLKIQPAKLEDSAVYLCASSRTTIGPDEKLFFGSGTQLSVL.

This chain connects TRBV6-1 to TRBJ2-3; 13 nucleotides line up with TRBD2. The germline CDR1 and CDR2 sequences are MNHNS and SASEGT. V trimming: 5 bases; J trimming: 1 base; junction bases outside the gene matches: 6. This CDR3 spans 17 amino acids. The DNA of the CDR3 is TGTGCCAGCAGTCAAGGACTAGCGGGAGTAGGCACAGATACGCAGTATTTT. Translating it yields CASSQGLAGVGTDTQYF.

The J gene is TRBJ1-2, the V gene TRBV7-9; TRBD1 matches at 10 bases. Germline trimming cut 2 bases from V and 6 bases from J; bases unmatched to any gene: 9. This CDR3 region has 16 residues. Germline values: CDR1 SEHNR, CDR2 FQNEAQ (reference sequence). Here the CDR3 reads CASSLPEQDRGHGYTF. The CDR3 bases are TGTGCCAGCAGCTTACCCGAACAAGACAGGGGGCATGGCTACACCTTC.